This passage covers 25 T cell receptor beta chains from one sample sequenced in a study of regulatory T cells in long-lasting Graves disease (dated by TCRdb to the early 2020s). The library was made by multiplex PCR. The listed sequencing device is Illumina HiSeq 4000. CDR3 regions were amplified by Arm-PCR with iRepertoire HTBI primers to construct TCR beta libraries. Using fastp trimming at Q25 and MiXCR clonotype assembly, TCRdb reanalyzed the public sequencing data and kept in-frame beta chains. Identical CDR3 protein sequences are pooled into one entry, listed with their most common genes and DNA. The sample contains fewer than 650,000 distinct CDR3 sequences, around 16% of them found a single time. The top ten hold about 11% of the sample. Explained via the paper, the time point label denotes: newly diagnosed GD, antithyroid drugs for less than 3 months. For both TCR sequencing and RNA sequencing, RNA was extracted from PBMCs in TRIzol.

This same sample was also taken into another study, of T cells in Graves' hyperthyroidism and ophthalmopathy.

The specimen was peripheral blood mononuclear cells (PBMCs), collected at new diagnosis, from a patient treated with antithyroid drugs. The receptors were gathered from a man between 18 and 35 years old with Graves disease. Donor details come from another sample of the same person, matched by shared clones.

This clonotype was seen only once. The rearrangement joins TRBV29-1 to TRBJ2-7; the D is unclear. V lost 5 bases and J lost 2, with 13 bases in between. CDR1 is SQVTM and CDR2 is ANQGSEA in the germline V gene. The CDR3 extends over 13 amino acids. The CDR3 DNA follows: TGCAGCGTTTCACACGGAATCGCCTACGAGCAGTACTTC. Translating it yields CSVSHGIAYEQYF.

This clonotype was counted between two and nine times. This rearrangement joins TRBV12-5 to TRBJ2-4; 10 nucleotides align to TRBD1. The CDR3 has 16 amino acids. Per the germline V gene, CDR1 is LGHNT and CDR2 is FRNRAP. V shed 1 base and J 2 bases; nucleotides not matched to a gene: 2. CDR3 DNA sequence: TGTGCTAGTGGTTTGGGACAGGGGGCCTCCAAAAACATTCAGTACTTC. As protein: CASGLGQGASKNIQYF.

This clonotype was found a few times. V usage is TRBV19 and J usage is TRBJ1-1, with unresolved D. The CDR3 runs 16 residues. The V gene lost 5 bases and the J gene lost 1 base, with 17 bases spanning the gap. Germline V lookup: CDR1 LNHDA, CDR2 SQIVND (reference sequence). Here the CDR3 reads CASSSLLAGGNTEAFF. The CDR3, as DNA: TGTGCCAGTAGTTCCCTTTTGGCGGGAGGGAACACTGAAGCTTTCTTT.

This chain uses TRBV29-1 with TRBJ1-3; 8 positions match TRBD1. This CDR3 has 14 residues. V shed 6 bases and J 0 bases; nucleotides not matched to a gene: 4. Germline CDR1 is SQVTM and CDR2 is ANQGSEA. The CDR3 nucleotides are TGCAGCGTCTGGACAGGGCACTCTGGAAACACCATATATTTT. Protein: CSVWTGHSGNTIYF.

This clonotype has ten or more counts. The chain employs TRBV2 and TRBJ1-2, with D uncertain. Germline-derived CDR1 and CDR2 are SNHLY and FYNNEI. V was cut by 5 bases and J by 8 bases, with 12 bases left in between. The CDR3 spans 12 residues. The CDR3 sequence: CASSPLAGGYTF. For the CDR3, the DNA is TGTGCCAGCAGTCCACTCGCGGGAGGCTACACCTTC.

The J gene is TRBJ2-2, the V gene TRBV12-3 or TRBV12-4; possible D gene TRBD2, 6 bases. The V end was cut by 5 bases, the J end by 5 bases, with 15 bases between. CDR3 length equals 15 residues. In nucleotides, the CDR3 is TGTGCCAGCAGTGGGGTGGGCGCGGGGACCGGGGAGCTGTTTTTT. Encoded protein: CASSGVGAGTGELFF.

The chain joins TRBV6-5 to TRBJ2-1; D is possibly TRBD2 (7 bases). Trimming cost V 1 base and J 2 bases, with 15 bases left between them. CDR1 and CDR2 (germline): MNHEY, SVGAGI. This CDR3 comprises 17 residues. CDR3 residues: CASSYWPAGATYNEQFF. CDR3 nucleotide sequence: TGTGCCAGCAGTTACTGGCCTGCGGGGGCTACCTACAATGAGCAGTTCTTC.

This clonotype was counted ten times or more. This chain uses TRBV28 with TRBJ2-3; 9 nucleotides match TRBD1. V dropped 7 bases and J dropped 5; count of bases not matched to a gene: 10. Germline assignment: CDR1 MDHEN and CDR2 SYDVKM. The CDR3 contains 15 residues. CDR3 sequence reads: CASIPGGTGLDTQYF. The DNA of the CDR3 is TGTGCCAGCATCCCCGGGGGGACAGGGTTAGATACGCAGTATTTT.

This clonotype turned up a few times. Because the CDR3 is missing its conserved closing phenylalanine or tryptophan, this is likely a read error. The DNA is omitted, as the CDR3 cannot be located on it reliably, and the CDR3 follows TCRdb's listing. The rearrangement joins TRBV30 to TRBJ1-2; the table calls TRBD1, which could not be checked here. Termini included, the CDR3 measures 10 amino acids. The germline CDR1 and CDR2 sequences are GTSNPN and SVGIG (reference sequence). CDR3 protein: CASQSTGHTS.

This clonotype was found many times. V is TRBV7-2 and J is TRBJ2-7, with D perhaps matching TRBD1 (5 bases). The CDR3 runs to 14 residues. V was clipped by 1 base and J by 2 bases, with 9 bases between them. CDR1 is SGHTA and CDR2 is FQGNSA in the germline V gene. The CDR3 DNA sequence: TGTGCCAGCAGCTTAGGGACAAGACCCTACGAGCAGTACTTC. Residues: CASSLGTRPYEQYF.

This sequence joins TRBV11-2 and TRBJ2-7; 9 nucleotides match TRBD2. Germline lookup yields CDR1 SGHAT and CDR2 FQNNGV. V lost 0 bases, J lost 3 bases, and 3 bases stayed unmatched. The CDR3 spans 15 residues. The CDR3 sequence: CASSLEGTSRYEQYF. In nucleotides, the CDR3 is TGTGCCAGCAGCTTAGAAGGGACTAGCCGCTACGAGCAGTACTTC. Using reference TRBV11-2 and TRBJ2-7 for the parts outside the CDR3, the full variable domain is EAGVAQSPRYKIIEKRQSVAFWCNPISGHATLYWYQQILGQGPKLLIQFQNNGVVDDSQLPKDRFSAERLKGVDSTLKIQPAKLEDSAVYLCASSLEGTSRYEQYFGPGTRLTVT.

This clonotype was seen a handful of times. The chain uses TRBV5-4 and TRBJ1-2; unclear D gene. The CDR3 extends over 15 amino acids. Per germline, CDR1 SGHNT and CDR2 YYREEE (reference sequence). V lost 5 bases and J lost 2, with 16 bases in between. The CDR3 sequence is CASSPARRVNYGYTF. In DNA, the CDR3 is TGTGCCAGCAGTCCCGCCCGCAGAGTCAACTATGGCTACACCTTC. Full variable domain (rest looked up from reference TRBV5-4 and TRBJ1-2): ETGVTQSPTHLIKTRGQQVTLRCSSQSGHNTVSWYQQALGQGPQFIFQYYREEENGRGNFPPRFSGLQFPNYSSELNVNALELDDSALYLCASSPARRVNYGYTFGSGTRLTVV.

This clonotype was counted ten times or more. This sequence joins TRBV12-3 or TRBV12-4 and TRBJ2-1, with a weak D call TRBD1 (5 bases). The CDR3 has 17 residues. Trimming took 5 bases from V and 6 from J, leaving 23 bases between them. CDR3 residues: CASSTTSTVSTLNEQFF. In nucleotides, the CDR3 is TGTGCCAGCAGTACTACATCGACAGTGTCAACTCTCAATGAGCAGTTCTTC.

On this clonotype itself: Given a much more abundant clone one base away, this may be a read error. This sequence joins TRBV5-1 and TRBJ2-1; 10 bases are shared with TRBD1. The CDR3 runs 15 residues. Germline V lookup: CDR1 SGHRS, CDR2 YFSETQ. The CDR3, as DNA: TGCGCCAGCAGCGGGGGACAGGGGCGCCCGGATGAGCAGTCCTTC. This sequence encodes CASSGGQGRPDEQSF.

This chain uses TRBV19 with TRBJ2-7; D is possibly TRBD2 (6 bases). This CDR3 contains 16 residues. The germline V gene has CDR1 LNHDA and CDR2 SQIVND (reference sequence). The V end was cut by 6 bases, the J end by 0 bases, with 18 bases between. The CDR3, as DNA: TGTGCCAGTAGCCAGATGGGCCGGGGGAACTCCTACGAGCAGTACTTC. Translated: CASSQMGRGNSYEQYF.

This clonotype appeared a few times. This chain joins TRBV20-1 and TRBJ2-1, with D possibly matching TRBD2 (5 bases). Trimming stripped 6 bases from V and 12 bases from J, with 12 bases between. There are 10 residues in the CDR3. Germline values: CDR1 DFQATT, CDR2 SNEGSKA (reference sequence). The CDR3 sequence is CSAGPRGQFF. The DNA for the CDR3 is TGCAGTGCCGGCCCTCGGGGGCAGTTCTTC.

Only a few counts were recorded for this clonotype. The J gene is TRBJ2-7, the V gene TRBV4-1, with D tentatively TRBD1 or TRBD2 (5 bases each). The CDR3 is 14 residues long. V lost 1 base, J lost 2 bases, and 9 bases lay in between. Germline values: CDR1 MGHRA, CDR2 YSYEKL. CDR3 sequence: CASSQAGPTYEQYF. CDR3 bases: TGCGCCAGCAGCCAAGCGGGGCCAACCTACGAGCAGTACTTC.

This chain joins TRBV7-9 and TRBJ2-2; 10 bases align to TRBD2. CDR3 length: 14 residues. Germline loops: CDR1 SEHNR, CDR2 FQNEAQ (reference sequence). The V segment lost 11 bases and the J segment 6 bases; nucleotides outside the gene matches: 9. The CDR3 region is CAAAGLASPGELFF. In DNA form, the CDR3 reads TGTGCCGCAGCGGGACTAGCGTCCCCCGGGGAGCTGTTTTTT.

This clonotype occurred many times. This chain links TRBV30 with TRBJ2-1; 13 bases fit TRBD2. CDR3 length equals 17 residues. V gave up 0 bases and J gave up 9 bases; unmatched junction bases: 11. CDR1 is GTSNPN and CDR2 is SVGIG in the germline V gene (reference sequence). CDR3: CAWSVPWTSGRGTEQFF. CDR3 coding DNA: TGTGCCTGGAGTGTCCCTTGGACTAGCGGGAGAGGGACTGAGCAGTTCTTC.

The table lists this clonotype with many counts. The chain joins TRBV28 to TRBJ1-6; D perhaps matches TRBD1 (5 bases). The V and J ends lost 6 bases and 10 bases respectively, with 19 bases between them. This CDR3 is built from 15 residues. The germline CDR1 and CDR2 sequences are MDHEN and SYDVKM. CDR3 protein: CASSTTGGGESPLHF. The CDR3 DNA reads TGTGCCAGCAGCACAACCGGGGGTGGAGAGTCACCCCTCCACTTT. Filled out from reference TRBV28 and TRBJ1-6, the complete variable domain reads DVKVTQSSRYLVKRTGEKVFLECVQDMDHENMFWYRQDPGLGLRLIYFSYDVKMKEKGDIPEGYSVSREKKERFSLILESASTNQTSMYLCASSTTGGGESPLHFGNGTRLTVT.

The V call is TRBV19, the J call TRBJ2-7; D perhaps matches TRBD2 (5 bases). V was shortened by 7 bases and J by 2 bases, with 12 bases between the two germline ends. Germline-derived CDR1 and CDR2 are LNHDA and SQIVND (reference sequence). This CDR3 has 13 residues. CDR3 loop: CASKKRNTYEQYF. CDR3 in DNA: TGTGCCAGTAAAAAGCGGAACACCTACGAGCAGTACTTC. Supplemented by reference TRBV19 and TRBJ2-7, the full variable domain reads DGGITQSPKYLFRKEGQNVTLSCEQNLNHDAMYWYRQDPGQGLRLIYYSQIVNDFQKGDIAEGYSVSREKKESFPLTVTSAQKNPTAFYLCASKKRNTYEQYFGPGTRLTVT.

This clonotype was counted only a few times. The chain has TRBV20-1 and TRBJ2-1; the D is unclear. Trimming pared 4 bases from V and 3 bases from J, leaving 25 bases between. CDR1 is DFQATT and CDR2 is SNEGSKA in the germline V gene (reference sequence). There are 18 residues in the CDR3. The CDR3 region has the DNA TGCAGTGCTAATCCGCCTTCCTGGACCCCTCCCCACTACAATGAGCAGTTCTTC. This gives the protein CSANPPSWTPPHYNEQFF.

In this sample, this clonotype turned up a few times. The V call is TRBV19, the J call TRBJ2-5; the D gene could be TRBD1 or TRBD2 (5 bases each). Deletions cut 3 bases from V and 2 bases from J, with 13 bases between. The length of the CDR3 is 15 residues. CDR1 LNHDA and CDR2 SQIVND come from the germline V gene (reference sequence). The CDR3 region has the DNA TGTGCCAGTAGTATCTCGGCAGGGAGTCAAGAGACCCAGTACTTC. This translates into CASSISAGSQETQYF.

J is TRBJ2-1 and V is TRBV19, with D possibly being TRBD2 (6 bases). The CDR3 totals 14 residues. V lost 3 bases, J lost 1 base, and 7 bases lay in between. The V gene's germline CDR1 is LNHDA and CDR2 SQIVND (reference sequence). The CDR3: CASSIGGSYNEQFF. For the CDR3, the DNA is TGTGCCAGTAGTATCGGGGGATCCTACAATGAGCAGTTCTTC.

There are a few counts of this clonotype. This chain joins TRBV20-1 and TRBJ2-7; D is ambiguous. The CDR3 covers 15 residues. V lost 0 bases and J lost 4, with 16 bases in between. Germline CDR1 and CDR2: DFQATT and SNEGSKA (reference sequence). The CDR3 sequence: CSARDGAKVRYEQYF. The CDR3 DNA reads as TGCAGTGCTAGAGATGGTGCTAAGGTCAGGTACGAGCAGTACTTC.